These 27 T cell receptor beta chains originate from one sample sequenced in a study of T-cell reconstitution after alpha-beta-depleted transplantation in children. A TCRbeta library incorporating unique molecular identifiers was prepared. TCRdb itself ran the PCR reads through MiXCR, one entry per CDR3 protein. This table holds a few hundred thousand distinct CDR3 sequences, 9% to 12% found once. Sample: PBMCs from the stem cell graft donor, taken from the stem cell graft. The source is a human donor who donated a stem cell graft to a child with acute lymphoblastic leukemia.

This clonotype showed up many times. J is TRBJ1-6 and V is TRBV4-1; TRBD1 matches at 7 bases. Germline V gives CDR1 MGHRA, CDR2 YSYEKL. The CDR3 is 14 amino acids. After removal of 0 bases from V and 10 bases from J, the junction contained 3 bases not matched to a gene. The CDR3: CASSQEAGGSPLHF. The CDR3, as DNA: TGCGCCAGCAGCCAAGAGGCAGGGGGATCACCCCTCCACTTT.

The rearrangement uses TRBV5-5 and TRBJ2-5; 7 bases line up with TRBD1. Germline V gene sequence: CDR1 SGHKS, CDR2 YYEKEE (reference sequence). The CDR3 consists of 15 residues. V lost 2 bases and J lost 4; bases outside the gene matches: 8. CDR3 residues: CASSFWGAGGETQYF. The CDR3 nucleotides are TGTGCCAGCAGCTTCTGGGGCGCAGGGGGAGAGACCCAGTACTTC.

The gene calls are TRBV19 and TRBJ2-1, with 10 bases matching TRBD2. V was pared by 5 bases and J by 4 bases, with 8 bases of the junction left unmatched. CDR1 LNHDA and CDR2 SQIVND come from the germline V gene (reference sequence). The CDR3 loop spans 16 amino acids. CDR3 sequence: CASSLTGTSEYNEQFF. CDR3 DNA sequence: TGTGCCAGTAGTTTGACCGGGACTAGCGAATACAATGAGCAGTTCTTC.

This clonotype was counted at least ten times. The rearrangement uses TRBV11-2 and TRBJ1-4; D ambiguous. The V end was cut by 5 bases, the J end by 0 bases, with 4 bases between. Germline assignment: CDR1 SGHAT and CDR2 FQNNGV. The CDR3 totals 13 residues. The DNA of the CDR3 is TGTGCCAGCAGCCCTTCAACTAATGAAAAACTGTTTTTT. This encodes CASSPSTNEKLFF.

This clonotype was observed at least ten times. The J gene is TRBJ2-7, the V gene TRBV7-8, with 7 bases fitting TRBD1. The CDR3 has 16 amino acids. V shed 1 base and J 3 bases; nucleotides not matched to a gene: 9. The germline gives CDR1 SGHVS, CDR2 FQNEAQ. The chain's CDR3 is CASSLGFRQGVYEQYF. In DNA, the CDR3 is TGTGCCAGCAGCTTAGGGTTCCGACAGGGTGTCTACGAGCAGTACTTC.

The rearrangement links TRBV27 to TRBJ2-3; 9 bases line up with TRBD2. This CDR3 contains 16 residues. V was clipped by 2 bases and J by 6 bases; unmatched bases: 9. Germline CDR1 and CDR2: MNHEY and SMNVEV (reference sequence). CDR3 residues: CASSLGWLAGFDTQYF. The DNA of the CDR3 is TGTGCCAGCAGTTTAGGATGGCTAGCGGGATTTGATACGCAGTATTTT.

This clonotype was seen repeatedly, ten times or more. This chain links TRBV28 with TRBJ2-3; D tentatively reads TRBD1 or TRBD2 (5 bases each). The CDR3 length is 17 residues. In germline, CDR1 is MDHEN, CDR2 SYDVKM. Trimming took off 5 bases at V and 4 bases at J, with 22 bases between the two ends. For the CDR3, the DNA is TGTGCCAGCAGTCCCCCCGGCGGTCGTCTGGGGGCAGATACGCAGTATTTT. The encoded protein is CASSPPGGRLGADTQYF.

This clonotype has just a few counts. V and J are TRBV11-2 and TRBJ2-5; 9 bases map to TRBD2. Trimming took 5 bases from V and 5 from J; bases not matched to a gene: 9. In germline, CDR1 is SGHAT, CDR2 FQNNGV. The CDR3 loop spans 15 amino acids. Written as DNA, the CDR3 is TGTGCCAGCAGCCCTTGGGGAGCGGGAGGCGAGACCCAGTACTTC. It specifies CASSPWGAGGETQYF.

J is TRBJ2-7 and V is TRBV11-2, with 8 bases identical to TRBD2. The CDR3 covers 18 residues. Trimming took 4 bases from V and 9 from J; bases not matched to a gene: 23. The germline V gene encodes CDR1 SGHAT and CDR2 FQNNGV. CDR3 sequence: CASSSTGILSGRAWGQYF. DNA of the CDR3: TGTGCCAGCAGCTCTACAGGGATTCTCTCCGGGAGGGCCTGGGGGCAGTACTTC.

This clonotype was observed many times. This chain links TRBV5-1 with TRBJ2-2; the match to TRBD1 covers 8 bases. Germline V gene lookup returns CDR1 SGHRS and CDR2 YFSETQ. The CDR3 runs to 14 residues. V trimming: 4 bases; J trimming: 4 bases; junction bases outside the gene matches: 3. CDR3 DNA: TGCGCCAGCAGCCCCGACAGGGGCACCGGGGAGCTGTTTTTT. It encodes CASSPDRGTGELFF.

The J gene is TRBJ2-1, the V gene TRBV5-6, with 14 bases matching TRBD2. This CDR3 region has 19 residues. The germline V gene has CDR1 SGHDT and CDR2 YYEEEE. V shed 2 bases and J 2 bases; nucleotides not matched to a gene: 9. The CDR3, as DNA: TGTGCCAGCAGCTTACAAGGACTAGCGGGAGGCCACACCTACAATGAGCAGTTCTTC. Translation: CASSLQGLAGGHTYNEQFF.

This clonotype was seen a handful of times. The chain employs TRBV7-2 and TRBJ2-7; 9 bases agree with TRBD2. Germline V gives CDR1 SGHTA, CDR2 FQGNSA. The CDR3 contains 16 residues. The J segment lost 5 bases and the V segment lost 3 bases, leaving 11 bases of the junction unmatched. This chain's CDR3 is CASSFPPAGGFHEQYF. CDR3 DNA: TGTGCCAGCAGCTTCCCTCCCGCGGGAGGGTTCCACGAGCAGTACTTC. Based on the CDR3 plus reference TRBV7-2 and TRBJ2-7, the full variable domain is GAGVSQSPSNKVTEKGKDVELRCDPISGHTALYWYRQSLGQGLEFLIYFQGNSAPDKSGLPSDRFSAERTGGSVSTLTIQRTQQEDSAVYLCASSFPPAGGFHEQYFGPGTRLTVT.

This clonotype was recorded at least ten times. CDR3 residues: CSAEEWGINQPQHF. The CDR3 coding sequence is TGCAGTGCTGAGGAATGGGGAATCAATCAGCCCCAGCATTTT. The J gene is TRBJ1-5, the V gene TRBV20-1; D unresolved. V lost 5 bases and J lost 3, with 14 bases in between. The CDR3 is 14 residues long. Germline assignment: CDR1 DFQATT and CDR2 SNEGSKA (reference sequence).

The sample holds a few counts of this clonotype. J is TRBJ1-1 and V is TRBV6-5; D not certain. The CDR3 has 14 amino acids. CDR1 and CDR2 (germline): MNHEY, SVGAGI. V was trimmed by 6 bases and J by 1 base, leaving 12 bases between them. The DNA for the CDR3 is TGTGCCAGCAGCTCCTCCCAACGGAACACTGAAGCTTTCTTT. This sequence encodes CASSSSQRNTEAFF.

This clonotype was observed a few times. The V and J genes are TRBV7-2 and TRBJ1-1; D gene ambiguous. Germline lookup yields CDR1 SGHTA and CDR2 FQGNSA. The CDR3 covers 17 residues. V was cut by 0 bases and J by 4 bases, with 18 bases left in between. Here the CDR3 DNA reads TGTGCCAGCAGCTTAGCGGGCCGGGTTCAGTGGGGCACTGAAGCTTTCTTT. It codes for CASSLAGRVQWGTEAFF.

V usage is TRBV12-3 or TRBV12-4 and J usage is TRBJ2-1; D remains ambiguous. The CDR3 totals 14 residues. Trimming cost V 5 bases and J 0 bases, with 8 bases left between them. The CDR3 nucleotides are TGTGCCAGCAGTAGGACGGCCTCCTACAATGAGCAGTTCTTC. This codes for CASSRTASYNEQFF.

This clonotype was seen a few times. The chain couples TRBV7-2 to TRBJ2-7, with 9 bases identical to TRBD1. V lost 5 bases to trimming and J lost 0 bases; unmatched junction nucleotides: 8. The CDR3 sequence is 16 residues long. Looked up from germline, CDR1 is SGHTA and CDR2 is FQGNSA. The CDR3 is CASSVTGGFNSYEQYF. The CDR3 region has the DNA TGTGCCAGCAGCGTAACAGGGGGCTTTAACTCCTACGAGCAGTACTTC.

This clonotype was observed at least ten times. Written as DNA, the CDR3 is TGCAGCGTTTACGGAGATAACTATGGCTACACCTTC. This codes for CSVYGDNYGYTF. This rearrangement joins TRBV29-1 to TRBJ1-2; D remains ambiguous. Germline lookup yields CDR1 SQVTM and CDR2 ANQGSEA. The CDR3 totals 12 residues. The V and J ends lost 5 bases and 1 base respectively, with 8 bases between them.

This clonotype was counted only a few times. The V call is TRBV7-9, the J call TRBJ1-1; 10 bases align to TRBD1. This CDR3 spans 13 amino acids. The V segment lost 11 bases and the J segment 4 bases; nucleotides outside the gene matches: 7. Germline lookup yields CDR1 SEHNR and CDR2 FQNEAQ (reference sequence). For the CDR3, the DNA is TGTGCCTTTGACAGGGGGCGCGGCACTGAAGCTTTCTTT. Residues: CAFDRGRGTEAFF.

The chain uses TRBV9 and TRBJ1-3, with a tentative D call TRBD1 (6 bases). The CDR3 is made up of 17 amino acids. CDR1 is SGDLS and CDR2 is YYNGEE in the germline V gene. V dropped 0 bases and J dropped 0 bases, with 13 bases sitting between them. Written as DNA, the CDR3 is TGTGCCAGCAGCGTAGGGGCAGGACAGTACTCTGGAAACACCATATATTTT. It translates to CASSVGAGQYSGNTIYF.

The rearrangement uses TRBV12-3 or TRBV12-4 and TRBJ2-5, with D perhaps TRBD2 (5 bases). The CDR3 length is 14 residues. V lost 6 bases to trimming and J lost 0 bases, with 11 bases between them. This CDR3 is CASSSGLHQETQYF. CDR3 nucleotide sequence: TGTGCCAGCAGCAGTGGACTCCACCAAGAGACCCAGTACTTC.

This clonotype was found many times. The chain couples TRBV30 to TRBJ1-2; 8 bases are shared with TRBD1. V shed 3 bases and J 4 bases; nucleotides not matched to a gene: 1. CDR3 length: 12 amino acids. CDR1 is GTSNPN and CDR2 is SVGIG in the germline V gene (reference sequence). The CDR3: CAWRTGVYGYTF. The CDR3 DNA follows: TGTGCCTGGAGGACAGGGGTCTATGGCTACACCTTC. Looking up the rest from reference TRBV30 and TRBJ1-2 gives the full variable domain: SQTIHQWPATLVQPVGSPLSLECTVEGTSNPNLYWYRQAAGRGLQLLFYSVGIGQISSEVPQNLSASRPQDRQFILSSKKLLLSDSGFYLCAWRTGVYGYTFGSGTRLTVV.

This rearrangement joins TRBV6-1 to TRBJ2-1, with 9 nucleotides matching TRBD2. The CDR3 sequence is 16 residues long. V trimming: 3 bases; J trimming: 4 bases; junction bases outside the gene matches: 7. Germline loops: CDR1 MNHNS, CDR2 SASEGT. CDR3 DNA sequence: TGTGCCAGCAGTGAGGTGGCGGGAGGGGGGTACAATGAGCAGTTCTTC. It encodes CASSEVAGGGYNEQFF.

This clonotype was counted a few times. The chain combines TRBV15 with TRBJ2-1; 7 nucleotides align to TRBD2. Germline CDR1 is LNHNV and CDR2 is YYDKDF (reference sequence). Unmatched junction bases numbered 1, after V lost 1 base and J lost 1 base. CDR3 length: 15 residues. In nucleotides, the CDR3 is TGTGCCACCAGCAGAGGGGGGGGATCCTACAATGAGCAGTTCTTC. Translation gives CATSRGGGSYNEQFF.

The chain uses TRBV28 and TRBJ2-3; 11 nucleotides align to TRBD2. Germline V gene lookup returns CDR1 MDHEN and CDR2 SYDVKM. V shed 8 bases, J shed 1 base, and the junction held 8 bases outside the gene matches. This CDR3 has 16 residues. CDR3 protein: CASQTSGALGTDTQYF. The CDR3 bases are TGTGCCAGCCAGACTAGCGGGGCCCTTGGCACAGATACGCAGTATTTT.

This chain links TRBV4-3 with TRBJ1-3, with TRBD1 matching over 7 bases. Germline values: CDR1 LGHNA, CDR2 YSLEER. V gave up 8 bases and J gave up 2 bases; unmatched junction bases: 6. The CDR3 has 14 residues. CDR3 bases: TGCGCCAGCGGAGACGGGACAGCTGGAAACACCATATATTTT. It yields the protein CASGDGTAGNTIYF.

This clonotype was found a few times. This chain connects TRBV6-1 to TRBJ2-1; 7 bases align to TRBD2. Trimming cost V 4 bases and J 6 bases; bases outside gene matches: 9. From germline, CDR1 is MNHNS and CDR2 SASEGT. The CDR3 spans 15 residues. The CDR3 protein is CASSVEGLAVNEQFF. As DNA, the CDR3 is TGTGCCAGCAGTGTGGAGGGCCTAGCGGTCAATGAGCAGTTCTTC.